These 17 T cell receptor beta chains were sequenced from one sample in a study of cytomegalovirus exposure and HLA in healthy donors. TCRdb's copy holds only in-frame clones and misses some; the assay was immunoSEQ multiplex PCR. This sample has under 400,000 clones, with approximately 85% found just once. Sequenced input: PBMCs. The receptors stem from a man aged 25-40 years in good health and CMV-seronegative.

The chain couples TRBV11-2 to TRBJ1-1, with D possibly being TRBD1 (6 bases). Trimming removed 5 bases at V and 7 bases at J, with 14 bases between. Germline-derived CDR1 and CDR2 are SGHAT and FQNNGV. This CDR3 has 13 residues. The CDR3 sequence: CASSGGGWDEAFF. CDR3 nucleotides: TGTGCCAGCAGCGGCGGGGGCTGGGATGAAGCTTTCTTT.

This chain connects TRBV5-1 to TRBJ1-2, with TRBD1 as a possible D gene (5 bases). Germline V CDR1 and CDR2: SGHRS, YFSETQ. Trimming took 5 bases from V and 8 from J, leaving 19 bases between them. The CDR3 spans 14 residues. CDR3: CASRETGGERGYTF. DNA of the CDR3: TGCGCCAGCAGGGAAACCGGGGGAGAAAGGGGCTACACCTTC.

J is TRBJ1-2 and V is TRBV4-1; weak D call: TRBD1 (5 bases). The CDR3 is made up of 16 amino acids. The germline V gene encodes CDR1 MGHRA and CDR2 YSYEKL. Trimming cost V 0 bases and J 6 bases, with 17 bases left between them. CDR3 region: CASSQDRFRDFHGYTF. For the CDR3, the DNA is TGCGCCAGCAGCCAAGATCGATTTAGGGACTTCCATGGCTACACCTTC.

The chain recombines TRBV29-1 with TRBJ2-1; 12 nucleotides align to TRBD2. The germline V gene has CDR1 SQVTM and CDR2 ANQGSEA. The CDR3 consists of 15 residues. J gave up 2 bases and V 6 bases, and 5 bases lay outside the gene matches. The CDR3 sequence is CSVALAGGPYNEQFF. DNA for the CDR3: TGCAGCGTCGCACTAGCGGGGGGCCCCTACAATGAGCAGTTCTTC.

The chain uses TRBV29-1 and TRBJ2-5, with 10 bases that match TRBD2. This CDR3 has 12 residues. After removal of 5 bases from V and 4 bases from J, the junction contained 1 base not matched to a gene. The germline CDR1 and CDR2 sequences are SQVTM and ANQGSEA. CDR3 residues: CSVIAGGETQYF. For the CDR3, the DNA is TGCAGCGTTATAGCGGGGGGAGAGACCCAGTACTTC.

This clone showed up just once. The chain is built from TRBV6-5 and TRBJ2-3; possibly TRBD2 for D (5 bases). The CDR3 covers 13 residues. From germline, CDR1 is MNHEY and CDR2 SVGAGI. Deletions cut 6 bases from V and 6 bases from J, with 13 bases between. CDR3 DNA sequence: TGTGCCAGCAGCCGGGGAAAGCAGGATACGCAGTATTTT. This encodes CASSRGKQDTQYF.

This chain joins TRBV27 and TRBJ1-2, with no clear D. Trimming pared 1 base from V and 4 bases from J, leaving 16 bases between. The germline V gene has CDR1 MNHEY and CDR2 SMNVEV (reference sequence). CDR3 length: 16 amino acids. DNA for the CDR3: TGTGCCAGCAGTTTATATGGGGTCGGGAAGGGCTATGGCTACACCTTC. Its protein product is CASSLYGVGKGYGYTF.

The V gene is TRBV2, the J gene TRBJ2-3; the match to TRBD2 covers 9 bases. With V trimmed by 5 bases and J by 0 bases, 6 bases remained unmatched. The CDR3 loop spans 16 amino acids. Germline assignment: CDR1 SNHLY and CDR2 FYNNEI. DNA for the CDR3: TGTGCCAGCAGTTGGAGACTAGCGGATAGCACAGATACGCAGTATTTT. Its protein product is CASSWRLADSTDTQYF.

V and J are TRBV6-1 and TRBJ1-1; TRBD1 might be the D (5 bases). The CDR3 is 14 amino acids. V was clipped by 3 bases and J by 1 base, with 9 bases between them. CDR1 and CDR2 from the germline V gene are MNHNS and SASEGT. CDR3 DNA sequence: TGTGCCAGCAGTGATTGGGGGGAGAACACTGAAGCTTTCTTT. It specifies CASSDWGENTEAFF.

DNA for the CDR3: TGCGCCAGCAGTGCCGACAGGGGTGGCACTGAAGCTTTCTTT. This sequence encodes CASSADRGGTEAFF. V gene TRBV10-1 combines with J gene TRBJ1-1; 8 bases match TRBD1. The CDR3 has 14 residues. The trim removed 4 bases at V and 4 bases at J, leaving 5 bases unmatched. CDR1 WNHNN and CDR2 SYGVQD come from the germline V gene (reference sequence).

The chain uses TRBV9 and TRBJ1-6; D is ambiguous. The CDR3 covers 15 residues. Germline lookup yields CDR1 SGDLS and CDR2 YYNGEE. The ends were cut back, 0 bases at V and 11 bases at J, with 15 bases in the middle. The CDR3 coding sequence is TGTGCCAGCAGCGTAGGGGAGGCAGGCCGGGCACCCCTCCACTTT. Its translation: CASSVGEAGRAPLHF.

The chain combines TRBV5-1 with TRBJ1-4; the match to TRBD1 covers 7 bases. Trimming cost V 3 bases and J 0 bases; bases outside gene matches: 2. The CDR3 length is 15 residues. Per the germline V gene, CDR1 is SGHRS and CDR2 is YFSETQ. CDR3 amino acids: CASSWGTATNEKLFF. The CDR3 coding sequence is TGCGCCAGCAGCTGGGGGACAGCAACTAATGAAAAACTGTTTTTT.

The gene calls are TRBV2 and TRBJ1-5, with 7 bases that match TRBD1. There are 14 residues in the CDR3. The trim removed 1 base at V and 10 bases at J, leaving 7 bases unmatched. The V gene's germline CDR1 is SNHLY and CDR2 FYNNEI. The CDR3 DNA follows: TGTGCCAGCAGTGAAGGGGACAGAATCCTCCCCCAGCATTTT. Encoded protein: CASSEGDRILPQHF.

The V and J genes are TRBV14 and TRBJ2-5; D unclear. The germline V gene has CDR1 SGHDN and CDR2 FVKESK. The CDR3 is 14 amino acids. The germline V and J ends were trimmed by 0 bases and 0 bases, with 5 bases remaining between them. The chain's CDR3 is CASSQDRNQETQYF. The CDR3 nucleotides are TGTGCCAGCAGCCAAGACAGAAACCAAGAGACCCAGTACTTC.

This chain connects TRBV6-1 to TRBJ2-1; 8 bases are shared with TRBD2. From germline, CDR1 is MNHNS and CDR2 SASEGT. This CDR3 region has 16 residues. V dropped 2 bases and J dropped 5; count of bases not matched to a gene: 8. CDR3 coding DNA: TGTGCCAGCAGTGAAAATGTAGGCGGGGGGAACAATGAGCAGTTCTTC. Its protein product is CASSENVGGGNNEQFF.

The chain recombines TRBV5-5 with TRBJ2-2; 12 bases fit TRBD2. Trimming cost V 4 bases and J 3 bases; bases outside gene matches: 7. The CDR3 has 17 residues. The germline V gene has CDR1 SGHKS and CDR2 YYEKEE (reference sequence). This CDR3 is CASSPLAGGMYTGELFF. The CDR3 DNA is TGTGCCAGCAGCCCACTAGCGGGGGGCATGTACACCGGGGAGCTGTTTTTT.

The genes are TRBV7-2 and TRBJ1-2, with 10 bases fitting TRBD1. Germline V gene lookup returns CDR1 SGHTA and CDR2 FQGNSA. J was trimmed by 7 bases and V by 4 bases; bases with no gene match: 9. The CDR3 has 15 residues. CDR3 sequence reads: CASSSSTGGISGYTF. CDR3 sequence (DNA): TGTGCCAGCAGCTCGTCGACAGGGGGCATCTCTGGCTACACCTTC.